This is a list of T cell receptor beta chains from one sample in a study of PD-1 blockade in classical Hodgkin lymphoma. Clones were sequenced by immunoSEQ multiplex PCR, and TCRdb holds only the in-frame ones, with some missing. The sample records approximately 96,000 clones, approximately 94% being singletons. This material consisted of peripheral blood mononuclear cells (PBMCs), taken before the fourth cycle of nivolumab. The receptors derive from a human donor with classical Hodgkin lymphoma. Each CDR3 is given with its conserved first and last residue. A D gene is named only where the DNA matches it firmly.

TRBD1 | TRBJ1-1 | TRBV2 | CASSEMNVLQGSTEAFF | TGTGCCAGCAGTGAAATGAACGTATTACAGGGGAGCACTGAAGCTTTCTTT
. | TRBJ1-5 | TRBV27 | CASSSLGANGSPNPLNQPQHF | TGTGCCAGCAGTTCCCTCGGGGCGAATGGCAGCCCCAATCCCCTGAATCAGCCCCAGCATTTT
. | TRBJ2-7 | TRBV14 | CASSQGPGRTYEQYF | TGTGCCAGCAGCCAAGGACCGGGACGGACCTACGAGCAGTACTTC
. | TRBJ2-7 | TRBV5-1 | CASSLVGGTAYEQYF | TGCGCCAGCAGCTTGGTGGGCGGGACGGCCTACGAGCAGTACTTC
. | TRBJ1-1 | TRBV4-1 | CASSHGYATEAFF | TGCGCCAGCAGCCACGGATACGCCACTGAAGCTTTCTTT
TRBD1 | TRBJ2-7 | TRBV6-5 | CASSYRDRGPGYF | TGTGCCAGCAGTTACCGGGACAGGGGGCCGGGGTACTTC
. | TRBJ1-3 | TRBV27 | CASSLSESGRPPTYSGNTIYF | TGTGCCAGCAGTTTATCGGAATCGGGCAGGCCCCCAACCTACTCTGGAAACACCATATATTTT
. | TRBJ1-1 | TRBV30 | CAWSVSGYTEAFF | TGTGCCTGGAGTGTTAGCGGATACACTGAAGCTTTCTTT
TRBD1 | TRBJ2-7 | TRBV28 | CASKPPGQAYEQYF | TGTGCCAGCAAACCCCCGGGACAGGCCTACGAGCAGTACTTC
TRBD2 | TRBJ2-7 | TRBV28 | CASSRSGRPPEQYF | TGTGCCAGCAGCCGTAGCGGGCGCCCCCCCGAGCAGTACTTC